This T cell receptor beta chain is from a study of T cell repertoires in cytomegalovirus infection. Study details: HLA-C-restricted CMV epitopes, recently identified, and well-studied HLA-B-restricted ones were used by the study. Both CMV infection and a matching HLA type were indicated by public TCR beta signatures.

About this clonotype itself: The target antigen is unknown.

One entry per CDR3 protein, called by TCRdb with MiXCR from the reads. The sample carries a few hundred thousand distinct CDR3 sequences, about 40% recorded once. With 8 bases clipped from V and 3 bases from J, the junction kept 9 bases outside the gene matches. The CDR3 is 14 amino acids. Germline V gene sequence: CDR1 SEHNR, CDR2 FQNEAQ (reference sequence). The chain links TRBV7-9 to TRBJ2-5; 7 bases match TRBD2. Sequenced here: cultured PBMCs, sampled from culture after CMV antigen stimulation. The source is a human donor in good health (CMV status not recorded). Some clones in this sample may be carry-over from other donors' samples. The CDR3 DNA is TGTGCCAGCCCTCCGACGGCGGGGGAAGAGACCCAGTACTTC. This sequence encodes CASPPTAGEETQYF.